The TCR beta chain described here comes from a study of cytomegalovirus exposure and HLA in healthy donors. This CDR3 is built from 12 residues. Germline values: CDR1 SGDLS, CDR2 YYNGEE. J was trimmed by 4 bases and V by 3 bases; bases with no gene match: 0. Use of 60 Vbeta and 13 Jbeta primers characterized the PCR. Data came from immunoSEQ multiplex PCR; TCRdb stores just in-frame clones and leaves some out. The sample has some 200,000 clones, 60% to 85% seen once. Sequenced material: PBMCs. This receptor was taken from a girl under 18 in good health and CMV-seropositive. The genes are TRBV9 and TRBJ1-1; 7 bases fit TRBD1. The CDR3 reads CASSGDSTEAFF. Here the CDR3 DNA reads TGTGCCAGCAGCGGGGACAGCACTGAAGCTTTCTTT.